These T cell receptor beta chains were read from a single sample in a study of blood T cell repertoires in COVID-19. Profiling relied on immunoSEQ multiplex PCR, and the TCRdb table lists in-frame clones only, not all of them. Of 250,000 to 300,000 clones listed, 75% to 90% are singletons. Material: peripheral blood. These receptors all come from a woman aged 65 to 85 with COVID-19, enrolled during active disease. The CDR3 runs from the conserved cysteine through the conserved F or W. D genes are given only for firm matches. A row's size may be missing; if present it is once, few, many or a size class.

clone size,V gene,D gene,CDR3 protein
-,TRBV27,TRBD1,CASSPRTGNYGYTF
-,TRBV6-5,-,CASILAGPRGTEAFF
-,TRBV11-3,-,CASSFSGGEQYF
-,TRBV2,TRBD1,CASSAGQGLNEKLFF
-,TRBV6-5,-,CASSYSWRGTEAFF
-,TRBV24-1,TRBD2,CATSSGGASDTQYF
-,TRBV7-9,-,CASSQGGETQYF
-,TRBV7-3,TRBD1,CASGTVYNQPQHF
-,TRBV7-2,TRBD1,CASSARTGGVHEQYF
-,TRBV10-3,-,CAMADSLNTEAFF
-,TRBV10-3,-,CATRTTQGDETQYF
-,TRBV3-1/TRBV3-2,-,CASSQGPTQYF
-,TRBV21-1,-,CASSKVNLEGEKTYGYTF
-,TRBV7-2,-,CASSLGRPDYNEQFF
-,TRBV10-1,-,CASSESITDTQYF
-,TRBV11-1,TRBD1,CASSSGGQAFNEKLFF
many,TRBV18,TRBD1,CASSPGTGDIGELFF
-,TRBV7-9,-,CASSQNAGETQYF
-,TRBV6-2/TRBV6-3,TRBD1,CASSRRQGKEDYGYTF
-,TRBV11-2,-,CASSLGLQAMNTEAFF
-,TRBV28,TRBD1,CASSSGQFVGEKLFF
-,TRBV7-9,-,CASSLVGVFTGELFF
-,TRBV29-1,-,CSVEGGANPGANVLTF
-,TRBV10-3,TRBD1,CAIGEMGQGPDTEAFF
-,TRBV6-5,-,CASSRAEAFF
-,TRBV3-1/TRBV3-2,TRBD2,CASSPQGRGGRGDTQYF
-,TRBV6-2/TRBV6-3,-,CASSQAAGTKTYEQYF
-,TRBV7-2,TRBD2,CASSLRGAGGLYEQYF
-,TRBV6-2/TRBV6-3,-,CASSYGRGNTEAFF
-,TRBV28,TRBD1,CASSLPGQARTFF
-,TRBV19,-,CASSPPSGYRDTEAFF
few,TRBV27,TRBD1,CASSPYRGLNYGYTF
once,TRBV6-2/TRBV6-3,-,CASSYMDSSYEQYF
-,TRBV11-2,-,CASSLVSEQFF
-,TRBV27,TRBD2,CASRERGNYEQYF
-,TRBV28,-,CASSQTGTPSNYGYTF
few,TRBV12-5,-,CASGLVPWAGRLNSPLHF
-,TRBV5-6,TRBD1,CASSLARTGGGGEQYF
-,TRBV19,TRBD1,CASSISGQGNYGYTF